This T cell receptor (beta chain) was captured in a study of response to subunit inactivated influenza vaccine. TCRdb passed the RT-PCR reads through MiXCR, listing each CDR3 protein once. The data hold hundreds of thousands of distinct CDR3 sequences, with 15% to 18% observed a single time. Study-level points and caveats: T cells newly recruited by each seasonal influenza vaccination are few, the authors suggested.

After removal of 0 bases from V and 5 bases from J, the junction contained 6 bases not matched to a gene. The CDR3 totals 17 residues. Per the germline V gene, CDR1 is KGHSH and CDR2 is LQKENI. Notes on this clonotype: The antigen is unknown.

This material consisted of PBMCs from blood, taken 11 to 12 days after vaccination. The TCR comes from a man aged 50 to 59 who received an inactivated influenza vaccine. V gene TRBV18 combines with J gene TRBJ2-2, with 10 bases fitting TRBD1. The CDR3 protein is CASSPPRDRGQTGELFF. CDR3 nucleotides: TGTGCCAGCTCACCACCGAGAGACAGGGGGCAGACCGGGGAGCTGTTTTTT.